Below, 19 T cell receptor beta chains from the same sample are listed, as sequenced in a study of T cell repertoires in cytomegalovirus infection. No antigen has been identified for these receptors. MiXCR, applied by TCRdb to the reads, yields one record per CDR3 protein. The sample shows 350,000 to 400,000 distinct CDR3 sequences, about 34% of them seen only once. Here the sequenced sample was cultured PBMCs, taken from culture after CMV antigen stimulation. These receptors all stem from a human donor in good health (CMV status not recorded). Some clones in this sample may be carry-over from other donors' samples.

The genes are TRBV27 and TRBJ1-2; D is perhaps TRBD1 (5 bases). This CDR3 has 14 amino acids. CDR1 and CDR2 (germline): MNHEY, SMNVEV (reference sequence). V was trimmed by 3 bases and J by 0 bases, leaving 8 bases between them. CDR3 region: CASSFGRANYGYTF. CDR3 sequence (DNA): TGTGCCAGCAGTTTCGGCAGGGCTAACTATGGCTACACCTTC.

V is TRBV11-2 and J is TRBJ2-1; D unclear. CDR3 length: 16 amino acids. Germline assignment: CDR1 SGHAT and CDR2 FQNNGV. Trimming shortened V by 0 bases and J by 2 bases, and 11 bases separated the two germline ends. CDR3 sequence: CASSLDMVSPYNEQFF. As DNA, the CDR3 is TGTGCCAGCAGCTTAGACATGGTATCCCCCTACAATGAGCAGTTCTTC.

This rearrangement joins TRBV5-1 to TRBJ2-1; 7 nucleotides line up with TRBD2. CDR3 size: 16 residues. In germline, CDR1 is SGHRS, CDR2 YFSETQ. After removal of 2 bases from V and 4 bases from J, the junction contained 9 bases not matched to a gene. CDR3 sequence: CASSFDQSSGYNEQFF. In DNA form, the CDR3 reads TGCGCCAGCAGCTTCGATCAGTCTAGCGGATACAATGAGCAGTTCTTC.

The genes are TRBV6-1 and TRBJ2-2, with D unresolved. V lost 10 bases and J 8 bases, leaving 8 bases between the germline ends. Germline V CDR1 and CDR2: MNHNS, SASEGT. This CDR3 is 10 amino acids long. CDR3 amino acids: CATWLGELFF. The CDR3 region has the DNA TGTGCCACGTGGCTGGGGGAGCTGTTTTTT.

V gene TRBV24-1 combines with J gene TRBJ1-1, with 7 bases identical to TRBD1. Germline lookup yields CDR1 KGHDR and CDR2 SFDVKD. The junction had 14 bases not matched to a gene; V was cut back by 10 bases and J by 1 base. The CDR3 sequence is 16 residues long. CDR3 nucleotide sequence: TGTGCCACGCAGGCAGGGGGGGCAGGGCAGAACACTGAAGCTTTCTTT. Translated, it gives CATQAGGAGQNTEAFF.

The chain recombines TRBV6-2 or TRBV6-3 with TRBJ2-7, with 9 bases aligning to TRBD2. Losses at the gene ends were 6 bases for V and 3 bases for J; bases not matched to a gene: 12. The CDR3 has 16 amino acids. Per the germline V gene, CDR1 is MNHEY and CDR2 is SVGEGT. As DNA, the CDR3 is TGTGCCAGCAGCTCTGTAACCGGGACTAGCTTCTACGAGCAGTACTTC. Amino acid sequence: CASSSVTGTSFYEQYF.

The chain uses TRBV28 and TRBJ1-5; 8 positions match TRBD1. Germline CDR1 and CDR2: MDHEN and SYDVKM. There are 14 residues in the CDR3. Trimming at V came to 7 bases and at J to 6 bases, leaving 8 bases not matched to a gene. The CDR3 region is CASIPTGGTQPQHF. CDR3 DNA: TGTGCCAGCATACCCACAGGGGGAACTCAGCCCCAGCATTTT.

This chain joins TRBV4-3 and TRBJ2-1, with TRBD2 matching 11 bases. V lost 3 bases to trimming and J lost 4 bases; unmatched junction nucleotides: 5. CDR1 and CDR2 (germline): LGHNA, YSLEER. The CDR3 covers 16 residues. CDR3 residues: CASSQLTSGRYNEQFF. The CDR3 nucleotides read TGCGCCAGCAGCCAGCTCACTAGCGGGAGATACAATGAGCAGTTCTTC.

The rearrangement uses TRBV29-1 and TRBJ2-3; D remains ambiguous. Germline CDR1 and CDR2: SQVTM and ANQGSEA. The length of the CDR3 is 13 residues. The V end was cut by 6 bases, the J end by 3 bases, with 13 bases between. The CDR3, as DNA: TGCAGCGTGTTGACAAGAATGACAGATACGCAGTATTTT. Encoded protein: CSVLTRMTDTQYF.

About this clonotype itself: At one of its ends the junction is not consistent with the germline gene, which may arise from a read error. DNA of the CDR3: TGTGCCATCAGTGGTGACAGGTCTTTGGCCAACAACATTCAGTACTTC. It specifies CAISGDRSLANNIQYF. The J gene is TRBJ2-4, the V gene TRBV10-3; tentatively, D is TRBD1 (6 bases). This CDR3 contains 16 residues. Germline CDR1 ENHRY, CDR2 SYGVKD.

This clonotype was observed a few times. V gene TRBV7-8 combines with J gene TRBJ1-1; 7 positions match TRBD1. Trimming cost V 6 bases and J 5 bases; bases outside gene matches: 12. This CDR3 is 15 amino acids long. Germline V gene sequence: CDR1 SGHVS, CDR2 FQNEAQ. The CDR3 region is CASSALTGRSTEAFF. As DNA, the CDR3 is TGTGCCAGCAGTGCGTTGACAGGGCGTTCGACTGAAGCTTTCTTT.

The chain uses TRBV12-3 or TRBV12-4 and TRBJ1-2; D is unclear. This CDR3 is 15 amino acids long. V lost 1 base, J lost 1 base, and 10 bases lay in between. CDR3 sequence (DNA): TGTGCCAGCAGTTTAGGAACTCCACTTAACTATGGCTACACCTTC. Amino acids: CASSLGTPLNYGYTF.

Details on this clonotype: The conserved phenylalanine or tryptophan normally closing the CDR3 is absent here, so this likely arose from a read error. CDR3 loop: CASRRDSRMNTEAFL. The CDR3 nucleotides read TGTGCCAGCAGAAGGGATAGTAGGATGAACACTGAAGCTTTCTTG. The rearrangement uses TRBV7-8 and TRBJ1-1, with D uncertain. Trimming removed 6 bases from V and 0 bases from J, with 14 bases in between. The germline V gene encodes CDR1 SGHVS and CDR2 FQNEAQ. CDR3 size: 15 residues.

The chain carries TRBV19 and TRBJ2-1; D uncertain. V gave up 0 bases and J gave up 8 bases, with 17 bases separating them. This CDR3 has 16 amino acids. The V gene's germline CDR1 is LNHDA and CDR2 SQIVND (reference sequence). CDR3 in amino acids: CASSIEARLGLDEQFF. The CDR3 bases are TGTGCCAGTAGTATAGAAGCCCGCTTGGGCCTCGATGAGCAGTTCTTC.

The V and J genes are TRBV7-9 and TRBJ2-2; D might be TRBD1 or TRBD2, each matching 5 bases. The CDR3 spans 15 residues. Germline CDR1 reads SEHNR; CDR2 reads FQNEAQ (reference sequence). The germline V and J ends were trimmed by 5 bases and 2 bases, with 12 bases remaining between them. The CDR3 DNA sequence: TGTGCCAGCAGCCCCCGGGGCACTAACACCGGGGAGCTGTTTTTT. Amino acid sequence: CASSPRGTNTGELFF.

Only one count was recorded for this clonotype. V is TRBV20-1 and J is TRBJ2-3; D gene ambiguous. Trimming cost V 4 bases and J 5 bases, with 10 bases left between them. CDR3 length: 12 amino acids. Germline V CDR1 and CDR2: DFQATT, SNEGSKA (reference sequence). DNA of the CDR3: TGCAGTGCTAACGTATACGGAGATACGCAGTATTTT. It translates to CSANVYGDTQYF.

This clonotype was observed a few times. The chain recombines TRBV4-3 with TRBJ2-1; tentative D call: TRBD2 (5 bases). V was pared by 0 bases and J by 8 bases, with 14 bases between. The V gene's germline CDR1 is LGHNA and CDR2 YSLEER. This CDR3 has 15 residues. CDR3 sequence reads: CASSQDLASIDEQFF. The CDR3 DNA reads TGCGCCAGCAGCCAAGATCTGGCTAGCATTGATGAGCAGTTCTTC.

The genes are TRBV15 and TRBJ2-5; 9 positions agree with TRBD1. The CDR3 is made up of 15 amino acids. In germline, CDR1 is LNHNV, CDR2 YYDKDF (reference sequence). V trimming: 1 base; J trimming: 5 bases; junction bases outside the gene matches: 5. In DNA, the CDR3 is TGTGCCACCAGCAGAGTCCGGGACAGGGCGGAGACCCAGTACTTC. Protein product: CATSRVRDRAETQYF.

DNA for the CDR3: TGTGCCAGCAGCCAAGATATAATCGGACTAGCGGGCGTCTACGAGCAGTACTTC. Translated, it gives CASSQDIIGLAGVYEQYF. J is TRBJ2-7 and V is TRBV14, with 11 bases matching TRBD2. The germline V gene has CDR1 SGHDN and CDR2 FVKESK. V shed 0 bases and J 3 bases; nucleotides not matched to a gene: 10. The CDR3 is 18 residues long.